This T cell receptor beta chain originates from a study of CD8 T cells in Susac syndrome. Study-level points and caveats: The study's TCR sequencing and HLA analysis covered a relatively small number of individuals, and the study acknowledged this.

With 5 bases removed from V and 3 bases from J, the gap between germline ends came to 14 bases. Germline CDR1 and CDR2: MNHEY and SMNVEV (reference sequence). This CDR3 is 14 amino acids long. The authors carried out high-throughput sequencing of TCR beta. They applied it to CD8+ and CD4+ T cells obtained from blood. Healthy donors served as the controls. They were matched for age and sex. On this clonotype itself: As yet, its antigen is unknown.

With random hexamers, roughly 0.5 to 1 ug RNA was reverse transcribed. Coverage of TCR beta CDR3 amplification by immunoSEQ multiplex PCR extended to 54 Vbeta and 13 Jbeta. TCRdb processed the immunoSEQ multiplex PCR reads anew with MiXCR; each CDR3 protein has one entry. The data show roughly 120,000 distinct CDR3 sequences, around 94% seen once. The chain couples TRBV27 to TRBJ2-7; D is possibly TRBD1 (6 bases). The clonotype was recovered from a human donor in good health. What was sequenced was CD4+ T cells from PBMCs. The chain's CDR3 is CASSAQQGLYEQYF. The DNA for the CDR3 is TGTGCCAGCAGTGCACAACAGGGTCTCTACGAGCAGTACTTC.